Below are 18 T cell receptor beta chains sequenced from a single sample in a study of T cell responses to AZD1222 COVID-19 vaccine. Produced via immunoSEQ multiplex PCR; TCRdb's table is partial and in-frame only. The repertoire holds about 100,000 clones, roughly 89% seen once, with around 3.2% in the top ten. The input for sequencing was peripheral blood, taken on day 0 of AZD1222 vaccination. These TCRs come from an adult in good health.

The CDR3 DNA reads TGTGCCAGCAGTGAGAGCAGGGGGCGGGGTCAGCCCCAGCATTTT. It encodes CASSESRGRGQPQHF. V usage is TRBV6-1 and J usage is TRBJ1-5, with 8 bases aligning to TRBD1. V dropped 3 bases and J dropped 6; count of bases not matched to a gene: 7. The V gene's germline CDR1 is MNHNS and CDR2 SASEGT. This CDR3 contains 15 residues.

This clone showed up just a few times. The genes are TRBV5-4 and TRBJ1-4; D remains ambiguous. Trimming removed 1 base at V and 6 bases at J, with 10 bases between. The V gene's germline CDR1 is SGHNT and CDR2 YYREEE (reference sequence). This CDR3 has 14 residues. Here the CDR3 reads CASSLPGNDEKLFF. CDR3 DNA: TGTGCCAGCAGCTTGCCGGGAAACGATGAAAAACTGTTTTTT.

V and J are TRBV12-5 and TRBJ1-5; TRBD1 matches 7 bases. V dropped 3 bases and J dropped 2; count of bases not matched to a gene: 7. CDR1 is LGHNT, CDR2 FRNRAP, per germline. The CDR3 has 16 residues. The CDR3 loop reads CASGFSRGLGNQPQHF. DNA for the CDR3: TGTGCTAGTGGTTTTTCGAGGGGGCTCGGCAATCAGCCCCAGCATTTT.

J is TRBJ1-2 and V is TRBV24-1, with TRBD1 as a possible D gene (6 bases). With 7 bases removed from V and 6 bases from J, the gap between germline ends came to 20 bases. The CDR3 is made up of 15 amino acids. The germline V gene has CDR1 KGHDR and CDR2 SFDVKD. Here the CDR3 reads CATRARGANRNGYTF. CDR3 nucleotide sequence: TGTGCCACCAGGGCCAGGGGAGCAAATCGAAATGGCTACACCTTC.

The chain uses TRBV27 and TRBJ2-1, with 10 bases lining up with TRBD2. There are 17 residues in the CDR3. Germline loops: CDR1 MNHEY, CDR2 SMNVEV (reference sequence). The J segment lost 1 base and the V segment lost 1 base, leaving 4 bases of the junction unmatched. CDR3 DNA sequence: TGTGCCAGCAGTTTATTTACTAGCGGGGTTTCCTACAATGAGCAGTTCTTC. Its translation: CASSLFTSGVSYNEQFF.

V usage is TRBV11-2 and J usage is TRBJ1-2; unclear D gene. Germline CDR1 and CDR2: SGHAT and FQNNGV. Trimming removed 5 bases from V and 6 bases from J, with 16 bases in between. The CDR3 has 14 residues. CDR3 sequence: CASSPIRNAHGYTF. The CDR3 DNA sequence: TGTGCCAGCAGCCCCATACGGAACGCGCATGGCTACACCTTC.

The J gene is TRBJ1-5, the V gene TRBV27; 9 nucleotides match TRBD1. J lost 2 bases, V lost 5 bases, and 7 bases had no gene match. Germline assignment: CDR1 MNHEY and CDR2 SMNVEV (reference sequence). This CDR3 is built from 16 residues. Here the CDR3 DNA reads TGTGCCAGCAGTCCGGGACAGGGATTCGGCAATCAGCCCCAGCATTTT. This codes for CASSPGQGFGNQPQHF.

This clone was recorded a few times. This chain links TRBV28 with TRBJ1-1; D gene uncertain. Germline V gene data show CDR1 as MDHEN and CDR2 as SYDVKM. Between the trimmed V and J ends, which lost 10 bases and 0 bases, there was a span of 12 bases. The CDR3 contains 13 residues. The CDR3 region has the DNA TGTGCCACCCTTACGGGAATGAACACTGAAGCTTTCTTT. Translated: CATLTGMNTEAFF.

The rearrangement uses TRBV3-1 (or the pseudogene TRBV3-2) and TRBJ1-2, with D tentatively TRBD1 (5 bases). The CDR3 is 15 residues long. The germline V gene encodes CDR1 LGHDT and CDR2 YNNKEL (reference sequence). Trimming removed 0 bases from V and 2 bases from J, with 10 bases in between. The CDR3 nucleotides are TGTGCCAGCAGCCAAGATCTTGCAGGGAACTATGGCTACACCTTC. Its translation is CASSQDLAGNYGYTF.

The chain links TRBV24-1 to TRBJ2-3, with D hard to call. Per the germline V gene, CDR1 is KGHDR and CDR2 is SFDVKD. The CDR3 is 12 amino acids. V shed 7 bases and J shed 2 bases, with 6 bases lying between them. This chain's CDR3 is CATSSNTDTQYF. Here the CDR3 DNA reads TGTGCCACCAGCAGTAACACAGATACGCAGTATTTT.

The chain couples TRBV7-6 to TRBJ1-2, with D tentatively TRBD1 (5 bases). This CDR3 has 15 amino acids. Per the germline V gene, CDR1 is SGHVS and CDR2 is FNYEAQ. The V gene lost 1 base and the J gene lost 4 bases, with 13 bases spanning the gap. DNA of the CDR3: TGTGCCAGCAGCTTAGATCAGGGTCCGATCTATGGCTACACCTTC. Protein sequence: CASSLDQGPIYGYTF.

This clone was counted once. The chain combines TRBV7-9 with TRBJ1-4, with D hard to call. CDR3 size: 15 residues. Trimming took 7 bases from V and 0 from J, leaving 12 bases between them. The germline V gene encodes CDR1 SEHNR and CDR2 FQNEAQ (reference sequence). The CDR3 nucleotides read TGTGCCAGCACCCTTTGGACGGCAACTAATGAAAAACTGTTTTTT. Translating it yields CASTLWTATNEKLFF.

This chain connects TRBV2 to TRBJ2-7, with D perhaps matching TRBD2 (7 bases). V lost 5 bases and J 7 bases, leaving 15 bases between the germline ends. Germline CDR1 is SNHLY and CDR2 is FYNNEI. The length of the CDR3 is 13 residues. The CDR3 loop is CASSRGAGAEQYF. The CDR3 region has the DNA TGTGCCAGCAGTCGGGGGGCGGGAGCAGAGCAGTACTTC. The full variable domain, completed using reference TRBV2 and TRBJ2-7, is EPEVTQTPSHQVTQMGQEVILRCVPISNHLYFYWYRQILGQKVEFLVSFYNNEISEKSEIFDDQFSVERPDGSNFTLKIRSTKLEDSAMYFCASSRGAGAEQYFGPGTRLTVT.

The CDR3: CASGGDSYEQYF. The CDR3 DNA follows: TGTGCCAGCGGGGGTGACTCCTACGAGCAGTACTTC. The rearrangement joins TRBV6-6 to TRBJ2-7; perhaps D is TRBD1 or TRBD2 (5 bases each). Between the trimmed V and J ends, which lost 8 bases and 0 bases, there was a span of 8 bases. This CDR3 region has 12 residues. Germline lookup yields CDR1 MNHNY and CDR2 SVGAGI (reference sequence).

CDR3 residues: CASTGLLAGYEQYF. For the CDR3, the DNA is TGTGCCAGCACGGGCCTCCTGGCGGGCTACGAGCAGTACTTC. The J gene is TRBJ2-7, the V gene TRBV5-5; possibly TRBD2 for D (5 bases). Looked up from germline, CDR1 is SGHKS and CDR2 is YYEKEE (reference sequence). CDR3 length: 14 amino acids. V was clipped by 6 bases and J by 3 bases, with 16 bases between them.

J is TRBJ1-5 and V is TRBV6-1; no clear D. The CDR3 has 17 amino acids. V lost 0 bases and J lost 4, with 16 bases in between. Germline CDR1 is MNHNS and CDR2 is SASEGT. CDR3 region: CASSEAGIPRPNQPQHF. The CDR3 nucleotides read TGTGCCAGCAGTGAAGCGGGGATCCCTCGGCCTAATCAGCCCCAGCATTTT.

The chain combines TRBV10-2 with TRBJ1-1; TRBD1 might be the D (5 bases). V lost 6 bases, J lost 4 bases, and 18 bases lay in between. The CDR3 has 15 residues. Germline V gene data show CDR1 as WSHSY and CDR2 as SAAADI. The CDR3 loop reads CASRAFTGAVTEAFF. As DNA, the CDR3 is TGCGCCAGCAGGGCGTTCACAGGAGCCGTCACTGAAGCTTTCTTT.

V usage is TRBV5-1 and J usage is TRBJ2-1, with 11 bases that match TRBD2. The length of the CDR3 is 14 residues. With 4 bases clipped from V and 6 bases from J, the junction kept 3 bases outside the gene matches. Germline values: CDR1 SGHRS, CDR2 YFSETQ. The CDR3 bases are TGCGCCAGCAGCATCGGGACTAGCGGCAATGAGCAGTTCTTC. Encoded protein: CASSIGTSGNEQFF.